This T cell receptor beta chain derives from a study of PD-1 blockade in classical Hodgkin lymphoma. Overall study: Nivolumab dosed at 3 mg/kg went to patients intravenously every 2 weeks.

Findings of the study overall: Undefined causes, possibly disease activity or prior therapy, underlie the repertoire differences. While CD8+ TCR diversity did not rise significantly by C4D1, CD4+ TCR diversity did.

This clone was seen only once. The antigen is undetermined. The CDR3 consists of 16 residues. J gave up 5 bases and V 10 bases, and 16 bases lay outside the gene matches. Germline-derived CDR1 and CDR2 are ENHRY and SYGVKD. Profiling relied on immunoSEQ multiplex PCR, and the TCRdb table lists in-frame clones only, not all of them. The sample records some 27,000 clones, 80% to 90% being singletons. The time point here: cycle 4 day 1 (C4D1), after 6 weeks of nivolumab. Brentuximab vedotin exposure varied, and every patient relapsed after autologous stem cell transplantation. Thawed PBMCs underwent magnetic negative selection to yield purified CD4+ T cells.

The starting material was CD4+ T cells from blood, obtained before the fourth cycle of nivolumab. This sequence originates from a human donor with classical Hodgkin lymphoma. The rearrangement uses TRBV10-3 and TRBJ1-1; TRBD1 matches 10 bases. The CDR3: CATAIRAGQGQTEAFF. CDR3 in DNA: TGTGCCACAGCGATCAGGGCGGGACAGGGGCAGACTGAAGCTTTCTTT.